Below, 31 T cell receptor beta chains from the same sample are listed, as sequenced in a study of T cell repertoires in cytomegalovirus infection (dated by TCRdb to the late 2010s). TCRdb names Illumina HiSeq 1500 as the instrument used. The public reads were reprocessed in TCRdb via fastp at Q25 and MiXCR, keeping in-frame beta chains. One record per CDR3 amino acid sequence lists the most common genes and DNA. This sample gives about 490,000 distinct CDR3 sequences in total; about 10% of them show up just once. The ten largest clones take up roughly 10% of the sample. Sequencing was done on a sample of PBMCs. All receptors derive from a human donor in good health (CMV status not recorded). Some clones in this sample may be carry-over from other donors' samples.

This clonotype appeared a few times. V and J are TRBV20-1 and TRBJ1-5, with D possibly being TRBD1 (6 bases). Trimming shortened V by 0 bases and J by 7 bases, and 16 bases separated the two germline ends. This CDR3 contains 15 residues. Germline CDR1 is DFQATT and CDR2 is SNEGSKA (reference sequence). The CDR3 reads CSARDPGAAAQPQHF. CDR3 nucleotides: TGCAGTGCTAGAGATCCGGGGGCCGCCGCGCAGCCCCAGCATTTT.

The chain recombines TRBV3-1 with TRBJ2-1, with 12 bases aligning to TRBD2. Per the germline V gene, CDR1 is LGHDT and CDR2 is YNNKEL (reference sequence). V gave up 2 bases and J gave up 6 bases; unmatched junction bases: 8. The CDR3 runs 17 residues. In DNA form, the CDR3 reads TGTGCCAGCAGCCAATTCAGCGGGGGACTAGCGGGCAATGAGCAGTTCTTC. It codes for CASSQFSGGLAGNEQFF.

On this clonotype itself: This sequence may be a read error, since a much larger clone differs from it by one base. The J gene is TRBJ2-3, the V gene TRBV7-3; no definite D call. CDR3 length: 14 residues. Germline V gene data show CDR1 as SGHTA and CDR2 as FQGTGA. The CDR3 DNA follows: TGTGCCAGCTGCTTAACCGACTCCCCGGATACGCAGTATTTT. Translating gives CASCLTDSPDTQYF.

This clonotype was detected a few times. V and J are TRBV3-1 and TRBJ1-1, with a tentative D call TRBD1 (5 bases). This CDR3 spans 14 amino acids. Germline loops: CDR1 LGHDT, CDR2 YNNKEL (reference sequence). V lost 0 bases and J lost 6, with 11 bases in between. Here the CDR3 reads CASSQDRGDAEAFF. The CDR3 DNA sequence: TGTGCCAGCAGCCAAGATAGAGGGGACGCTGAAGCTTTCTTT.

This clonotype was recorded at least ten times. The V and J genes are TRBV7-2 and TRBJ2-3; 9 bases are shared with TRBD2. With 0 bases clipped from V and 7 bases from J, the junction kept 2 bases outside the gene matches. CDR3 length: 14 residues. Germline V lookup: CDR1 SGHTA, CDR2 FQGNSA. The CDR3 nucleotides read TGTGCCAGCAGCTTAGCCCTAGCGGGGCATACGCAGTATTTT. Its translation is CASSLALAGHTQYF.

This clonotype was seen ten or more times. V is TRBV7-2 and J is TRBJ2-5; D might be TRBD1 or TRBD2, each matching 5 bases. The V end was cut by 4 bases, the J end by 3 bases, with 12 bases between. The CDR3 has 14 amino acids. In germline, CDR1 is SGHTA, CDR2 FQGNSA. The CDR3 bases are TGTGCCAGCAGCTGGCAGGTGGGGGAAGAGACCCAGTACTTC. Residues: CASSWQVGEETQYF.

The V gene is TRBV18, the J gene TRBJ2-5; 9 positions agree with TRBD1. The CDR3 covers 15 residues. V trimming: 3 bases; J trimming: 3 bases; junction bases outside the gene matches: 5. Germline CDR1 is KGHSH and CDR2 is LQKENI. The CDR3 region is CASSPSGTGKETQYF. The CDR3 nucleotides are TGTGCCAGCTCACCGTCCGGGACAGGGAAAGAGACCCAGTACTTC.

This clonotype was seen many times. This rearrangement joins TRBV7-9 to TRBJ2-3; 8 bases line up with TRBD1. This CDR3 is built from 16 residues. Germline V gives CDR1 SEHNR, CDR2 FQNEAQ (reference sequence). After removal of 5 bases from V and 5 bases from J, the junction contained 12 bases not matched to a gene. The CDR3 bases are TGTGCCAGCAGCCCGTCGACAGGGGTTGGTGGAGATACGCAGTATTTT. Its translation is CASSPSTGVGGDTQYF.

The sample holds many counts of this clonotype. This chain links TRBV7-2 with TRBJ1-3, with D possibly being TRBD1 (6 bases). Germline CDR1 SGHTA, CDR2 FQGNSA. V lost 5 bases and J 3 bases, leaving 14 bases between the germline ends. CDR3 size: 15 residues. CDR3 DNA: TGTGCCAGCAGCCTGGACAGAACGGGTGGAAACACCATATATTTT. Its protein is CASSLDRTGGNTIYF.

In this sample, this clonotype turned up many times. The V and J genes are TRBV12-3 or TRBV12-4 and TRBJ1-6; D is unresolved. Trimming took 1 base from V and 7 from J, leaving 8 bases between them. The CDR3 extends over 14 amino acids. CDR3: CASSLGQPNSPLHF. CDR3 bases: TGTGCCAGCAGTTTAGGGCAGCCGAATTCACCCCTCCACTTT.

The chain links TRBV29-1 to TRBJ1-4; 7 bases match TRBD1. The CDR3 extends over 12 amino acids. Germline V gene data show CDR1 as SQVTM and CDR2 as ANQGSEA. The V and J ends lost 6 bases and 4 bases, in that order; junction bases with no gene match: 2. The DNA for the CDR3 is TGCAGCGTGCAGGGGGATAATGAAAAACTGTTTTTT. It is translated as CSVQGDNEKLFF.

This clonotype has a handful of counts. In DNA, the CDR3 is TGTGCCAGCAGCCAAGAAAAACGGGAGCAGCACGAGCAGTACTTC. Translated: CASSQEKREQHEQYF. The V gene is TRBV4-2, the J gene TRBJ2-7; D might be TRBD2 (6 bases). CDR3 size: 15 residues. CDR1 is LGHNA and CDR2 is YNFKEQ in the germline V gene. Deletions cut 0 bases from V and 5 bases from J, with 14 bases between.

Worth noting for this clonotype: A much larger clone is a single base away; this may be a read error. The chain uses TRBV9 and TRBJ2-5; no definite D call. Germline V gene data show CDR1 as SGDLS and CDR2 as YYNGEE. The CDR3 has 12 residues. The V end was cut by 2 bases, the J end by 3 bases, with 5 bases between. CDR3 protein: CASSVTEETQYF. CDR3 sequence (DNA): TGTGCCAGCAGCGTCACGGAAGAGACCCAGTACTTC. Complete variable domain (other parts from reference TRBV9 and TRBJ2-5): DSGVTQTPKHLITATGQRVTLRCSPRSGDLSVYWYQQSLDQGLQFLIQYYNGEERAKGNILERFSAQQFPDLHSELNLSSLELGDSALYFCASSVTEETQYFGPGTRLLVL.

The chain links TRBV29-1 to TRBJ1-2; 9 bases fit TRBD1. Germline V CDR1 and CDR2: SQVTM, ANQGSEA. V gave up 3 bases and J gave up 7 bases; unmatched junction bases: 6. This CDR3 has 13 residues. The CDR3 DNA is TGCAGCGTTGATGGGGACAGGGTGAGTGGCTACACCTTC. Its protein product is CSVDGDRVSGYTF. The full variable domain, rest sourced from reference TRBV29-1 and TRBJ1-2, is SAVISQKPSRDICQRGTSLTIQCQVDSQVTMMFWYRQQPGQSLTLIATANQGSEATYESGFVIDKFPISRPNLTFSTLTVSNMSPEDSSIYLCSVDGDRVSGYTFGSGTRLTVV.

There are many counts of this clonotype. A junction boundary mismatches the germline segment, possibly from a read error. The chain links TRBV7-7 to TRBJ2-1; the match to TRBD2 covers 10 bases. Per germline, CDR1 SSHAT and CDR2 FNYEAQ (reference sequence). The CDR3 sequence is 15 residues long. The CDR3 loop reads CASSHSSGRTEEQFF. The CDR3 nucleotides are TGTGCTAGCAGCCACAGTAGCGGGAGGACAGAAGAGCAGTTCTTC.

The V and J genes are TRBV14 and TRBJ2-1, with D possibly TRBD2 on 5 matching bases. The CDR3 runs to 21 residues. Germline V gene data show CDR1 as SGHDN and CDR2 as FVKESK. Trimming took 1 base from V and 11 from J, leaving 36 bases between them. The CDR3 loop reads CASSQVRITSLREGDGNKQFF. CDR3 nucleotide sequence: TGTGCCAGCAGCCAAGTTCGGATAACCTCCCTCCGTGAGGGTGATGGGAACAAGCAGTTCTTC.

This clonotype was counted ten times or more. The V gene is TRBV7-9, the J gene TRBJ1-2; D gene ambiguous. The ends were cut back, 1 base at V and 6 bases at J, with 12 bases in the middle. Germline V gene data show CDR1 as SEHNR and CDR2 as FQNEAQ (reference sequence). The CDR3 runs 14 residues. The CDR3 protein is CASSLVAVWDGYTF. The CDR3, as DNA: TGTGCCAGCAGCTTAGTGGCCGTCTGGGATGGCTACACCTTC.

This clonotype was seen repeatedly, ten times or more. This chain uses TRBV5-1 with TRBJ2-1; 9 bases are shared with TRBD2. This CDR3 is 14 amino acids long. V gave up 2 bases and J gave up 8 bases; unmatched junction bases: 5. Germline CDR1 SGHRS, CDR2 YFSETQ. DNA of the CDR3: TGCGCCAGCAGCTTTTGGCGGGAGGGCTATGAGCAGTTCTTC. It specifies CASSFWREGYEQFF.

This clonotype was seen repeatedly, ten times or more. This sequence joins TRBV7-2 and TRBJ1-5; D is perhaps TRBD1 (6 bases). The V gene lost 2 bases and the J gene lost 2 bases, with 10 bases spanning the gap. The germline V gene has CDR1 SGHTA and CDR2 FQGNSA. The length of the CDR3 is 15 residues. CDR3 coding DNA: TGTGCCAGCAGCTTAAGGGGGATGGGCAATCAGCCCCAGCATTTT. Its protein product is CASSLRGMGNQPQHF.

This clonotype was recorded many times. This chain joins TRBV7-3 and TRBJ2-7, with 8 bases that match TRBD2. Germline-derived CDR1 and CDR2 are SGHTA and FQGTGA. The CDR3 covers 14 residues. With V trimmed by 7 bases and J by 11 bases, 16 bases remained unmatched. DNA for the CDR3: TGTGCCAGCACCCTACAAGGGCTAGCGGGCCCGAAGTACTTC. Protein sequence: CASTLQGLAGPKYF. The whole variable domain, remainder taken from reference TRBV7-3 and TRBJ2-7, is GAGVSQTPSNKVTEKGKYVELRCDPISGHTALYWYRQSLGQGPEFLIYFQGTGAADDSGLPNDRFFAVRPEGSVSTLKIQRTERGDSAVYLCASTLQGLAGPKYFGPGTRLTVT.

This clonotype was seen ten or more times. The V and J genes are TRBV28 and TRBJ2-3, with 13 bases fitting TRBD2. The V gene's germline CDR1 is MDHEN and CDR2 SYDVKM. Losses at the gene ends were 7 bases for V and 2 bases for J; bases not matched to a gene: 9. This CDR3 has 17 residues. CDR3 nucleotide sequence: TGTGCCAGCACGGTTTTACTAGCGGGAGGGCCCACAGATACGCAGTATTTT. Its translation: CASTVLLAGGPTDTQYF.

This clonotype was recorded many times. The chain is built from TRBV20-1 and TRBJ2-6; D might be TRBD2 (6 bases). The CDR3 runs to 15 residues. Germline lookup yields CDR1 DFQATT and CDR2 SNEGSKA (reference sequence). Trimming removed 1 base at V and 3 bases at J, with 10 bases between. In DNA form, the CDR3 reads TGCAGTGCTAGAGTCTATAGCGGTGGGGCCAACGTCCTGACTTTC. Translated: CSARVYSGGANVLTF.

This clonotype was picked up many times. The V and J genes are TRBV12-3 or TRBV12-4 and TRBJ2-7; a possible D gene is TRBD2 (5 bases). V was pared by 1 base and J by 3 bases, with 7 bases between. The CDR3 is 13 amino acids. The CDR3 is CASSLERDYEQYF. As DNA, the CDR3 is TGTGCCAGCAGTTTAGAACGGGACTACGAGCAGTACTTC.

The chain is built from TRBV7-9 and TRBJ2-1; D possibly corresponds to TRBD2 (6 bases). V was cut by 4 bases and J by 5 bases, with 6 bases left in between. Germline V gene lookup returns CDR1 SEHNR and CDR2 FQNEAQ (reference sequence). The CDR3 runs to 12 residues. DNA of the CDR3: TGTGCCAGCAGCTGGGGGGACAATGAGCAGTTCTTC. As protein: CASSWGDNEQFF.

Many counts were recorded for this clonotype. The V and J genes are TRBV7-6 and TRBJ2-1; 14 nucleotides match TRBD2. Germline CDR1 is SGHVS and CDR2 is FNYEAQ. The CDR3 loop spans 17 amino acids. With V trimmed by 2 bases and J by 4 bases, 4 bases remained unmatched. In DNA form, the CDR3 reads TGTGCCAGCAGCTTAAGGACTAGCGGGAGGTTTTACAATGAGCAGTTCTTC. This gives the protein CASSLRTSGRFYNEQFF.

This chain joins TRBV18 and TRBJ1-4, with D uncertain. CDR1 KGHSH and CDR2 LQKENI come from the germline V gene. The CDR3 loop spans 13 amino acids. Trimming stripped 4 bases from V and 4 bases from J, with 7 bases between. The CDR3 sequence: CASSRAVNEKLFF. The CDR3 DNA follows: TGTGCCAGCTCACGGGCCGTTAATGAAAAACTGTTTTTT.

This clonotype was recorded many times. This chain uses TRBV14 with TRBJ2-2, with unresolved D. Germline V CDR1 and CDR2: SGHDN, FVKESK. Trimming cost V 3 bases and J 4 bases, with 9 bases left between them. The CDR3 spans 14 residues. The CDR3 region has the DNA TGTGCCAGCAGCCAGGATTTTCCCACCGGGGAGCTGTTTTTT. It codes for CASSQDFPTGELFF. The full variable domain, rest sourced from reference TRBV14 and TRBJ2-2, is EAGVTQFPSHSVIEKGQTVTLRCDPISGHDNLYWYRRVMGKEIKFLLHFVKESKQDESGMPNNRFLAERTGGTYSTLKVQPAELEDSGVYFCASSQDFPTGELFFGEGSRLTVL.

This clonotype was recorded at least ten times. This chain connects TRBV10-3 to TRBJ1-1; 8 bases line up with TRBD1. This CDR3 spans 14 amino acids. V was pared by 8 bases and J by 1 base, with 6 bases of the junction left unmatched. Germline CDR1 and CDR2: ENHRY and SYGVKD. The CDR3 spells CAICRGHGNTEAFF. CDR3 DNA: TGTGCCATCTGCAGGGGGCATGGGAACACTGAAGCTTTCTTT.

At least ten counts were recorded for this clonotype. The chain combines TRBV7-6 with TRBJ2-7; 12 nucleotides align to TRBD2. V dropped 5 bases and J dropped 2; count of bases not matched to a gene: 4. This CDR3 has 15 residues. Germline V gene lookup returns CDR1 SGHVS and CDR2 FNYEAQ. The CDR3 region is CASSGASGRAYEQYF. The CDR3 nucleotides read TGTGCCAGCAGCGGTGCTAGCGGGAGGGCCTACGAGCAGTACTTC.

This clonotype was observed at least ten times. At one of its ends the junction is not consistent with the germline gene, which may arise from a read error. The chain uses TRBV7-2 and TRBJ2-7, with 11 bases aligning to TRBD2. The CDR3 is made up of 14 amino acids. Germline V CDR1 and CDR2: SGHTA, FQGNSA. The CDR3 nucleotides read TGTGCCAGCAGTTTAGCGGGAGGGGCCTACGAGCAGTACTTC. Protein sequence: CASSLAGGAYEQYF. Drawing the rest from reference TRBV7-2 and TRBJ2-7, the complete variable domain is GAGVSQSPSNKVTEKGKDVELRCDPISGHTALYWYRQSLGQGLEFLIYFQGNSAPDKSGLPSDRFSAERTGGSVSTLTIQRTQQEDSAVYLCASSLAGGAYEQYFGPGTRLTVT.

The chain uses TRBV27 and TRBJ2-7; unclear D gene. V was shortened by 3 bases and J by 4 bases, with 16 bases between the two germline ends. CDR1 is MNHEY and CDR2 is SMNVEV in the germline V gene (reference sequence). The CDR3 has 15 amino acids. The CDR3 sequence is CASSFQRQDNYEQYF. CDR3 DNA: TGTGCCAGCAGTTTCCAAAGGCAAGACAATTACGAGCAGTACTTC.